These 32 T cell receptor beta chains originate from one sample sequenced in a study of T-cell memory formation after mild COVID-19. TCRdb reanalysed the 5' RACE reads using MiXCR and keeps one entry per CDR3 protein. This table holds some 180,000 distinct CDR3 sequences, approximately 17% found once. The sample comprised PBMCs or a T cell subset sorted from them (not recorded which). These receptors were collected from a man younger than 35 who had mild COVID-19 (a few samples of this study predate the infection). Cell type and time point are not known.

The J gene is TRBJ1-2, the V gene TRBV4-3; D is perhaps TRBD1 (6 bases). CDR1 LGHNA and CDR2 YSLEER come from the germline V gene. Trimming took off 3 bases at V and 0 bases at J, with 14 bases between the two ends. This CDR3 is built from 16 residues. The CDR3 sequence is CASSQVGARANYGYTF. The CDR3 bases are TGCGCCAGCAGCCAGGTGGGGGCCAGGGCTAACTATGGCTACACCTTC.

This clonotype has more than one count but fewer than ten. The J gene is TRBJ2-1, the V gene TRBV5-1, with D perhaps TRBD1 or TRBD2 (6 bases each). V lost 1 base to trimming and J lost 6 bases, with 14 bases between them. This CDR3 is 15 amino acids long. Per the germline V gene, CDR1 is SGHRS and CDR2 is YFSETQ. CDR3 region: CASSLLEGGGNEQFF. The CDR3 coding sequence is TGCGCCAGCAGCTTGTTAGAGGGGGGAGGCAATGAGCAGTTCTTC.

This clonotype turned up a few times. The rearrangement joins TRBV12-3 or TRBV12-4 to TRBJ1-3; D unclear. The CDR3 is 14 residues long. The ends were cut back, 8 bases at V and 0 bases at J, with 11 bases in the middle. The CDR3, as DNA: TGTGCCAGCTTGGACGGGAGCTCTGGAAACACCATATATTTT. It codes for CASLDGSSGNTIYF.

This chain joins TRBV28 and TRBJ2-3; TRBD1 or TRBD2 may be the D gene (5 bases each). The germline gives CDR1 MDHEN, CDR2 SYDVKM. V lost 7 bases and J 4 bases, leaving 24 bases between the germline ends. This CDR3 is built from 17 residues. The CDR3 here is CASTQRGVSLYSDTQYF. The DNA for the CDR3 is TGTGCCAGCACCCAAAGAGGGGTGAGCTTGTATTCAGATACGCAGTATTTT.

The chain couples TRBV6-5 to TRBJ2-3; no clear D. V shed 7 bases and J shed 4 bases, with 12 bases lying between them. Germline CDR1 is MNHEY and CDR2 is SVGAGI. The CDR3 has 13 amino acids. In nucleotides, the CDR3 is TGTGCCAGCACCCCTACTTTAGCAGATACGCAGTATTTT. This codes for CASTPTLADTQYF.

The chain recombines TRBV6-1 with TRBJ2-7; D unresolved. Germline CDR1 MNHNS, CDR2 SASEGT. V gave up 4 bases and J gave up 6 bases, with 7 bases separating them. The CDR3 sequence is 11 residues long. CDR3: CASSARVEQYF. For the CDR3, the DNA is TGTGCCAGCAGTGCTCGGGTCGAGCAGTACTTC.

This clonotype showed up many times. The chain has TRBV21-1 and TRBJ2-7. TRBV21-1 is marked as a pseudogene. The CDR3 is made up of 11 amino acids. CDR3 coding DNA: TGTGCCAGCAGCAAAGGGCACGAGCAGTACGTC. Translated: CASSKGHEQYV.

The chain combines TRBV29-1 with TRBJ1-1; weak D call: TRBD1 (5 bases). The germline V and J ends were trimmed by 2 bases and 1 base, with 11 bases remaining between them. The germline V gene encodes CDR1 SQVTM and CDR2 ANQGSEA. CDR3 length: 14 residues. The CDR3 coding sequence is TGCAGCGTTGAATTGAGGACACAGAACACTGAAGCTTTCTTT. It yields the protein CSVELRTQNTEAFF. The full variable domain, with the rest looked up from reference TRBV29-1 and TRBJ1-1, is SAVISQKPSRDICQRGTSLTIQCQVDSQVTMMFWYRQQPGQSLTLIATANQGSEATYESGFVIDKFPISRPNLTFSTLTVSNMSPEDSSIYLCSVELRTQNTEAFFGQGTRLTVV.

There are a few counts of this clonotype. This sequence joins TRBV6-2 or TRBV6-3 and TRBJ2-2; D call uncertain. The CDR3 is 11 amino acids. Germline V gene lookup returns CDR1 MNHEY and CDR2 SVGEGT. V was pared by 7 bases and J by 6 bases, with 6 bases between. The CDR3 bases are TGTGCCAGCAATCAAGCCGGGGAGCTGTTTTTT. Its translation is CASNQAGELFF.

The rearrangement joins TRBV12-3 or TRBV12-4 to TRBJ2-7; 9 nucleotides agree with TRBD1. This CDR3 spans 14 amino acids. Trimming cost V 5 bases and J 7 bases; bases outside gene matches: 9. The CDR3: CASSPLQGAREQYF. DNA for the CDR3: TGTGCCAGCAGTCCTTTACAGGGGGCAAGGGAGCAGTACTTC.

This clonotype has just a few counts. This chain links TRBV7-9 with TRBJ1-2, with 9 bases fitting TRBD1. There are 14 residues in the CDR3. Trimming removed 2 bases from V and 9 bases from J; junction bases left unmatched: 7. Germline assignment: CDR1 SEHNR and CDR2 FQNEAQ (reference sequence). CDR3 in amino acids: CASSLRSGQGSYTF. The CDR3 DNA reads TGTGCCAGCAGCTTAAGGTCGGGACAGGGTAGCTACACCTTC.

The CDR3 coding sequence is TGCGCCAGCAGCTTGTTATCAGGATATCAGCCCCAGCATTTT. Protein sequence: CASSLLSGYQPQHF. The chain carries TRBV5-1 and TRBJ1-5; the D is unclear. Germline CDR1 reads SGHRS; CDR2 reads YFSETQ. The V and J ends lost 1 base and 5 bases respectively, with 10 bases between them. This CDR3 is 14 amino acids long. Full variable domain (missing parts from reference TRBV5-1 and TRBJ1-5): KAGVTQTPRYLIKTRGQQVTLSCSPISGHRSVSWYQQTPGQGLQFLFEYFSETQRNKGNFPGRFSGRQFSNSRSEMNVSTLELGDSALYLCASSLLSGYQPQHFGDGTRLSIL.

This clonotype was found a few times. The CDR3 sequence: CASSEGRYEQYV. The CDR3 bases are TGTGCCAGCAGTGAGGGGAGGTACGAGCAGTACGTC. The chain couples TRBV28 to TRBJ2-7; possible D gene TRBD2, 6 bases. The CDR3 contains 12 residues. Trimming removed 5 bases at V and 4 bases at J, with 9 bases between. CDR1 MDHEN and CDR2 SYDVKM come from the germline V gene.

At least ten counts were recorded for this clonotype. One end of the junction is discordant with germline, which a read error may explain. The chain links TRBV5-1 to TRBJ2-1, with D hard to call. CDR3 length: 11 amino acids. Germline CDR1 is SGHRS and CDR2 is YFSETQ. The CDR3, as DNA: TGTGCCAGCAGTTTAGTTGATGAGCAGTTCTTC. Translation: CASSLVDEQFF.

This clonotype showed up just a few times. The rearrangement joins TRBV5-4 to TRBJ2-5; D ambiguous. Deletions cut 0 bases from V and 4 bases from J, with 7 bases between. The CDR3 is made up of 13 amino acids. Germline V gives CDR1 SGHNT, CDR2 YYREEE (reference sequence). The CDR3 protein is CASSLAGLETQYF. The CDR3, as DNA: TGTGCCAGCAGCTTGGCTGGGTTAGAGACCCAGTACTTC.

The chain employs TRBV23-1 and TRBJ2-7; D not resolved. TRBV23-1 carries the ORF label, with uncertain function. This CDR3 contains 14 residues. V lost 0 bases, J lost 4 bases, and 10 bases lay in between. The CDR3 DNA reads as TGCGCCAGCAGTCAATCGGGCCCCGCTTACGAGCAGTACGTC. This gives the protein CASSQSGPAYEQYV.

This clonotype was observed a few times. The rearrangement uses TRBV4-3 and TRBJ2-2; TRBD1 is a possible D gene (5 bases). V was shortened by 6 bases and J by 5 bases, with 16 bases between the two germline ends. The length of the CDR3 is 15 residues. Germline V lookup: CDR1 LGHNA, CDR2 YSLEER. CDR3 in DNA: TGCGCCAGCAGGGCTATTTTTGGGGCAACCGGGGAGCTGTTTTTT. Its translation: CASRAIFGATGELFF.

This clonotype has a handful of counts. The chain carries TRBV2 and TRBJ1-5; D is possibly TRBD1 (6 bases). Germline V CDR1 and CDR2: SNHLY, FYNNEI. Trimming stripped 6 bases from V and 6 bases from J, with 9 bases between. The CDR3 loop spans 12 amino acids. The DNA for the CDR3 is TGTGCCAGCAGAGGGGGAGGTCAGCCCCAGCATTTT. Amino acid sequence: CASRGGGQPQHF. The full variable domain, completed using reference TRBV2 and TRBJ1-5, is EPEVTQTPSHQVTQMGQEVILRCVPISNHLYFYWYRQILGQKVEFLVSFYNNEISEKSEIFDDQFSVERPDGSNFTLKIRSTKLEDSAMYFCASRGGGQPQHFGDGTRLSIL.

This clonotype was observed a handful of times. This rearrangement joins TRBV12-3 or TRBV12-4 to TRBJ2-3; weak D call: TRBD2 (6 bases). Between the trimmed V and J ends, which lost 8 bases and 7 bases, there was a span of 13 bases. CDR3 length equals 12 residues. The CDR3 is CASSWGLYTQYF. CDR3 DNA: TGTGCCAGCTCATGGGGACTTTATACGCAGTATTTT.

This clonotype was counted a few times. The chain couples TRBV20-1 to TRBJ1-5, with a possible D match to TRBD1 (6 bases). Trimming shortened V by 4 bases and J by 3 bases, and 10 bases separated the two germline ends. The CDR3 sequence is 13 residues long. CDR1 is DFQATT and CDR2 is SNEGSKA in the germline V gene (reference sequence). The CDR3 DNA follows: TGCAGTGCTACCCAGGGGCCCAATCAGCCCCAGCATTTT. Residues: CSATQGPNQPQHF.

The V gene is TRBV4-3, the J gene TRBJ2-5, with 9 bases matching TRBD1. The CDR3 extends over 17 amino acids. In germline, CDR1 is LGHNA, CDR2 YSLEER. V lost 0 bases to trimming and J lost 5 bases; unmatched junction nucleotides: 10. CDR3 residues: CASSQDPSGTGRETQYF. CDR3 nucleotides: TGCGCCAGCAGCCAAGACCCCTCCGGGACAGGGCGGGAGACCCAGTACTTC.

This rearrangement joins TRBV7-8 to TRBJ2-7; TRBD2 matches at 8 bases. The V and J ends lost 5 bases and 0 bases, in that order; junction bases with no gene match: 6. The CDR3 extends over 15 amino acids. Germline-derived CDR1 and CDR2 are SGHVS and FQNEAQ. The CDR3 loop is CASSVTGGGSYEQYV. In nucleotides, the CDR3 is TGTGCCAGCAGCGTTACCGGGGGGGGCTCCTACGAGCAGTACGTC.

CDR3 in amino acids: CASSLRLRWAETQYF. In DNA form, the CDR3 reads TGTGCCAGCAGCTTAAGGCTGAGGTGGGCGGAGACCCAGTACTTC. This chain uses TRBV7-2 with TRBJ2-5; D not certain. Deletions cut 2 bases from V and 5 bases from J, with 15 bases between. Germline V gene data show CDR1 as SGHTA and CDR2 as FQGNSA. The CDR3 loop spans 15 amino acids. Supplemented by reference TRBV7-2 and TRBJ2-5, the full variable domain reads GAGVSQSPSNKVTEKGKDVELRCDPISGHTALYWYRQSLGQGLEFLIYFQGNSAPDKSGLPSDRFSAERTGGSVSTLTIQRTQQEDSAVYLCASSLRLRWAETQYFGPGTRLLVL.

This clonotype came up a few times. V usage is TRBV7-2 and J usage is TRBJ2-7, with a weak D call TRBD2 (6 bases). The CDR3 loop spans 15 amino acids. Trimming stripped 5 bases from V and 2 bases from J, with 16 bases between. Germline V gene sequence: CDR1 SGHTA, CDR2 FQGNSA. CDR3 coding DNA: TGTGCCAGCAGCCCGCGGGGACGAGCGGCCTACGAGCAGTACTTC. Protein sequence: CASSPRGRAAYEQYF.

This clonotype has a handful of counts. The chain links TRBV7-6 to TRBJ1-1; D gene uncertain. V shed 1 base and J shed 1 base, with 10 bases lying between them. Per germline, CDR1 SGHVS and CDR2 FNYEAQ. The CDR3 is 15 amino acids. CDR3 sequence reads: CASSLGRVPNTEAFF. In nucleotides, the CDR3 is TGTGCCAGCAGCTTAGGGAGGGTGCCGAACACTGAAGCTTTCTTT.

This clonotype was detected a few times. The chain uses TRBV7-3 and TRBJ2-5, with TRBD2 identical over 16 bases. The CDR3 extends over 18 amino acids. V lost 5 bases to trimming and J lost 5 bases; unmatched junction nucleotides: 11. Looked up from germline, CDR1 is SGHTA and CDR2 is FQGTGA. CDR3 sequence reads: CASSPGTSGGARVETQYF. DNA for the CDR3: TGTGCCAGCAGCCCGGGGACTAGCGGGGGGGCCCGTGTGGAGACCCAGTACTTC.

This chain uses TRBV20-1 with TRBJ2-7, with TRBD2 matching 7 bases. The CDR3 length is 13 residues. CDR1 is DFQATT and CDR2 is SNEGSKA in the germline V gene (reference sequence). J was trimmed by 3 bases and V by 3 bases; bases with no gene match: 5. CDR3 loop: CSASAGVGYEQYF. CDR3 in DNA: TGCAGTGCTAGTGCGGGGGTCGGCTACGAGCAGTACTTC.

The CDR3 sequence is CASSDRGGTDTQYF. CDR3 bases: TGTGCCAGCAGTGACAGGGGGGGAACAGATACGCAGTATTTT. The chain is built from TRBV6-6 and TRBJ2-3; 9 positions match TRBD1. V shed 5 bases, J shed 3 bases, and the junction held 3 bases outside the gene matches. The CDR3 has 14 residues. The germline CDR1 and CDR2 sequences are MNHNY and SVGAGI (reference sequence).

This clonotype came up a few times. The chain carries TRBV7-2 and TRBJ1-2; 9 nucleotides agree with TRBD1. With 5 bases clipped from V and 8 bases from J, the junction kept 9 bases outside the gene matches. CDR1 and CDR2 (germline): SGHTA, FQGNSA. This CDR3 contains 14 residues. In DNA, the CDR3 is TGTGCCAGCAGCCCAAGACAGGGGGGCGGAGGCTACACCTTC. It yields the protein CASSPRQGGGGYTF. Full variable domain (outside the CDR3, taken from reference TRBV7-2 and TRBJ1-2): GAGVSQSPSNKVTEKGKDVELRCDPISGHTALYWYRQSLGQGLEFLIYFQGNSAPDKSGLPSDRFSAERTGGSVSTLTIQRTQQEDSAVYLCASSPRQGGGGYTFGSGTRLTVV.

This clonotype has more than one count but fewer than ten. The rearrangement links TRBV20-1 to TRBJ2-2, with TRBD2 identical over 9 bases. The trim removed 0 bases at V and 2 bases at J, leaving 4 bases unmatched. The CDR3 spans 16 residues. Germline assignment: CDR1 DFQATT and CDR2 SNEGSKA (reference sequence). In DNA, the CDR3 is TGCAGTGCTAGAGAGGGAGCGGGGGGAAACACCGGGGAGCTGTTTTTT. As protein: CSAREGAGGNTGELFF.

This clonotype was counted between two and nine times. This chain connects TRBV12-3 or TRBV12-4 to TRBJ2-2; 7 positions agree with TRBD1. Trimming took 5 bases from V and 7 from J; bases not matched to a gene: 4. CDR3 length: 13 residues. CDR3 amino acids: CASSEQGNGELFF. The CDR3 region has the DNA TGTGCCAGCAGTGAACAGGGGAACGGGGAGCTGTTTTTT.

The V call is TRBV12-3 or TRBV12-4, the J call TRBJ2-1; 10 nucleotides match TRBD2. V lost 7 bases and J lost 4; bases outside the gene matches: 7. The CDR3 sequence is 15 residues long. DNA of the CDR3: TGTGCCAGCACCTTGGATAGCGGGGGGTACAATGAGCAGTTCTTC. Translating gives CASTLDSGGYNEQFF.